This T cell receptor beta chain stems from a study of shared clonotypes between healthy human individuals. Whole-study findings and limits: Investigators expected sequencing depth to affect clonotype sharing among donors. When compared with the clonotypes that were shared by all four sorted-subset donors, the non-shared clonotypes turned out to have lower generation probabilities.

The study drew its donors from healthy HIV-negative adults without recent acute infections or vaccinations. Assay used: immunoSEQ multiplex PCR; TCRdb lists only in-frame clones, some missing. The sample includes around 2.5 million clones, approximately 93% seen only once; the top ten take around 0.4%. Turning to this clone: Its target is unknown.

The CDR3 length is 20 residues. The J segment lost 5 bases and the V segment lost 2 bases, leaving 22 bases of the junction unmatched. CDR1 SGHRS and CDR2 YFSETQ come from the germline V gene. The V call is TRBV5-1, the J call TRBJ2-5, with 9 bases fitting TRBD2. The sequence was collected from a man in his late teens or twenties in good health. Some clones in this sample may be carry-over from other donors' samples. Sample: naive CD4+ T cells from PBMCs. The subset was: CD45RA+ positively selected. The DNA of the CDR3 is TGCGCCAGCAGCTTCTTGTTTGTCCCAAATAGCGGGAGAGTGGCTGAGACCCAGTACTTC. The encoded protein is CASSFLFVPNSGRVAETQYF.